This entry is about one TCR beta chain. This sample was taken from a study of blood T cell repertoires in COVID-19. Study-wide context: Sample material is recorded as cDNA or gDNA derived from T cells, B-cell-depleted T cells, or PBMCs.

TCRdb's copy holds only in-frame clones and misses some; the assay was immunoSEQ multiplex PCR. The repertoire holds 400,000 to 500,000 clones, with 75% to 90% as singletons. Germline CDR1 is SNHLY and CDR2 is FYNNEI. Trimming removed 5 bases from V and 0 bases from J, with 15 bases in between. This CDR3 region has 16 residues. This clonotype originated in a woman aged 30 to 39 with active or convalescent COVID-19. The V gene is TRBV2, the J gene TRBJ2-3, with D tentatively TRBD2 (6 bases). Sequencing used peripheral blood. Here the CDR3 DNA reads TGTGCCAGCAGTAAGCTTAGCGGCACCAGCACAGATACGCAGTATTTT. This encodes CASSKLSGTSTDTQYF.